This TCR beta chain was identified in a study of regulatory T cells in long-lasting Graves disease. Time point specified: newly diagnosed GD, antithyroid drugs for less than 3 months. TCR sequences were obtained from RNA taken from PBMCs. This clonotype was picked up many times. Its antigen is not known. Relying on iRepertoire HTBI primers and Arm-PCR of CDR3 regions, the team built TCR beta libraries. Using its own MiXCR run on the multiplex PCR reads, TCRdb lists one record per CDR3 protein. This table holds 680,000 or so distinct CDR3 sequences, under 20% found once. The study's findings and limits: The persistent group shared around 2,700 public clonotypes, more than the approximately 930 shared by new patients.

These data were also filed under a second study, of T cells in Graves' hyperthyroidism and ophthalmopathy.

Source: peripheral blood mononuclear cells (PBMCs), taken at new diagnosis, from a patient treated with antithyroid drugs. The receptor was isolated from a woman in her 30s with Graves disease.

CDR3 nucleotide sequence: TGTGCCAGCAGCGCGACCGGGACCACTATCGAGCAGTACTTC. It yields the protein CASSATGTTIEQYF. The chain joins TRBV9 to TRBJ2-7, with D tentatively TRBD1 or TRBD2 (5 bases each). Germline V gene data show CDR1 as SGDLS and CDR2 as YYNGEE. With 3 bases removed from V and 6 bases from J, the gap between germline ends came to 16 bases. The CDR3 spans 14 residues.